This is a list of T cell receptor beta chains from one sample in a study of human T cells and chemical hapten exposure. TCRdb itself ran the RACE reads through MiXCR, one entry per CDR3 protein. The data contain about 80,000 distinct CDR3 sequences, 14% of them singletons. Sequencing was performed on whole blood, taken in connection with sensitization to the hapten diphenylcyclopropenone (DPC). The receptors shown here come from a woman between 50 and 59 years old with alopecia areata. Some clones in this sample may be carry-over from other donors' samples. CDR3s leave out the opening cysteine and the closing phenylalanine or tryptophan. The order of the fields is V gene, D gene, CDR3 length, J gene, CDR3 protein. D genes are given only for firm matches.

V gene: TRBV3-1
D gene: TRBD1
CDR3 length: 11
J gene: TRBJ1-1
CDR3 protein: ASSQDTGDSAF

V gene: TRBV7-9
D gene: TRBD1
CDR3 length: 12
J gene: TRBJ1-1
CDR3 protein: ASSGDRGRTEAF

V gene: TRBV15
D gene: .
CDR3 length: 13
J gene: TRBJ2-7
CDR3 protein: ATSRDRTRGYEQY

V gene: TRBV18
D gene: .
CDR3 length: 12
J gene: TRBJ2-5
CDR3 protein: ASSPTGAQETQY

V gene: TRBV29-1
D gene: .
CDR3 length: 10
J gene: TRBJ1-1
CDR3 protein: SVLYLNTEAF

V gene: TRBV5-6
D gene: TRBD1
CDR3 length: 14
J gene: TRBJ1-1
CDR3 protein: ASSLSGTGANTEAF

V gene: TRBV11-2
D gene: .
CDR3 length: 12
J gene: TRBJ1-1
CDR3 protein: ASSLGGAQLEAF

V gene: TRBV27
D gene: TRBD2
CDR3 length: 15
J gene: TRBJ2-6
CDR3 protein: ASSPGLVRSGANVLT

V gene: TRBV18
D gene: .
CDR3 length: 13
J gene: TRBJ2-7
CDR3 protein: ASSPGGGRTDEQY

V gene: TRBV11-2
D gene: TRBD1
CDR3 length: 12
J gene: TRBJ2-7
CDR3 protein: ASSVQGTDYEQY

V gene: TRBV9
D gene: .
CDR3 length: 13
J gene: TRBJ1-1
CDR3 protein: ASSVVPVSNTEAF

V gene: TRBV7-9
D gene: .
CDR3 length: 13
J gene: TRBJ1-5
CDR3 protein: ASSLAQGRNQPQH

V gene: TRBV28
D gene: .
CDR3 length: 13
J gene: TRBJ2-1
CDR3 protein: ASRPTSFAYNEQF

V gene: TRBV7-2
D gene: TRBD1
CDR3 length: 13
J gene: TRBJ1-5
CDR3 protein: ASSFGQGSFQPQH

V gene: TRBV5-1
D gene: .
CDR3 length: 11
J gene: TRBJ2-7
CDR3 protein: ASSLEVQDEQY

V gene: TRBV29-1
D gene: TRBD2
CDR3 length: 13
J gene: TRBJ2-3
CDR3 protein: SVSSGGLSTDTQY

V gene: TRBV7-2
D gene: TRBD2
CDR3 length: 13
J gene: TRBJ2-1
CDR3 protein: ASSLYSSGSYEQF

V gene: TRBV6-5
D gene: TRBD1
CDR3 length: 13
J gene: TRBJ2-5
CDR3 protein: ASSQRQGLGETQY

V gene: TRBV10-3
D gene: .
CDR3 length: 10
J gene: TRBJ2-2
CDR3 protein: ATAGISGELF

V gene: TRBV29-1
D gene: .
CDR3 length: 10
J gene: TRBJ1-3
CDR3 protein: SVLDRANTIY

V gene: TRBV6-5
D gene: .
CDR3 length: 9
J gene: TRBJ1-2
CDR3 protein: ASGVDYGYT

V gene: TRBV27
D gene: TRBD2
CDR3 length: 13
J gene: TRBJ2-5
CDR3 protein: ASSVAGGPQETQY

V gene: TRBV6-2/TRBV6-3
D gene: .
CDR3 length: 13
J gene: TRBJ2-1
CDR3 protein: ACRRHESSYNEQF

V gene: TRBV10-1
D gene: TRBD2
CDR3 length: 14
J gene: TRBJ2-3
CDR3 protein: ASSDGAGGKRDTQY

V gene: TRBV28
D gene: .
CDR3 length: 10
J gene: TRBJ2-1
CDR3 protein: ASSRGTAKQF

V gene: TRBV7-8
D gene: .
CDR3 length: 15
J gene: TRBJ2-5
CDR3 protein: ASSARDRDPGPETQY

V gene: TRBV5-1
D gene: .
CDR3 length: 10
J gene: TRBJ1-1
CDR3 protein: ASSFTTGEAF

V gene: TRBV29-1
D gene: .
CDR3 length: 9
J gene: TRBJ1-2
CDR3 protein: SVERQNGYT

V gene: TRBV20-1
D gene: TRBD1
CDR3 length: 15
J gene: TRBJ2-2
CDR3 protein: SAGRQGRRTYAGELF

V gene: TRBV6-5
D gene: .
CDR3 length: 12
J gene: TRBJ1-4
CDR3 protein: ASSPTQTNEKLF

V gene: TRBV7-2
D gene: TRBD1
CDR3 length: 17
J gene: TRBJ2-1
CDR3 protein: ASSTRKRHRDSSYNEQF

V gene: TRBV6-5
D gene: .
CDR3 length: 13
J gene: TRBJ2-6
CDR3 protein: ASSYVGSGANVLT

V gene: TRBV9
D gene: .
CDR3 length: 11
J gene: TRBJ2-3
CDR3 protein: ASSAAQTDTQY

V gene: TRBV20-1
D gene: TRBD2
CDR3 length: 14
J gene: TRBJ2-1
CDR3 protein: SATGTSGSRNNEQF

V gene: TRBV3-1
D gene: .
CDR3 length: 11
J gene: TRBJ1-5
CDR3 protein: ASSQDRDQPQH

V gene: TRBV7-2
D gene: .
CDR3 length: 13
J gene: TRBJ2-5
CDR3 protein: ASSAAVVSQETQY

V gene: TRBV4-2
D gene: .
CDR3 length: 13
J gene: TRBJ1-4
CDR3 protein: ASSPPPREFEKLF

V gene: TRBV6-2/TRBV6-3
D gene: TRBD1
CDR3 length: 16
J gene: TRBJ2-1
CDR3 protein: ASSFGWTGLFSYNEQF

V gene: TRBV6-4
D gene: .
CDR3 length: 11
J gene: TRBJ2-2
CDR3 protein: ASSLSNTGELF

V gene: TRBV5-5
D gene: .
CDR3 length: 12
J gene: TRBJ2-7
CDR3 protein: ASSLMGAAYEQY

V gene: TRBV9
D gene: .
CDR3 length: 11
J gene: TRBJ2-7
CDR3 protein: ASSVGTDLEQY

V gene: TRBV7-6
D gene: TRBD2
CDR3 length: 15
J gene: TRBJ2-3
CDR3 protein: ASSLALAGGFTDTQY

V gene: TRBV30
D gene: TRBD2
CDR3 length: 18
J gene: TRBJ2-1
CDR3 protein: AWSPPLSGSLASSYNEQF